The 28 T cell receptor beta chains presented below share a single source sample, sequenced in a study of blood T cell repertoires in COVID-19. Measured with immunoSEQ multiplex PCR; TCRdb has only the in-frame clones, and not every one. The table lists fewer than 110,000 clones, approximately 90% of them singletons, with over 15% in the top ten. The material sequenced was peripheral blood. The receptors originated from a woman aged 80 or older in a cohort sampled during active COVID-19.

This chain connects TRBV5-8 to TRBJ2-2, with D tentatively TRBD2 (5 bases). This CDR3 spans 14 amino acids. The V and J ends lost 2 bases and 1 base respectively, with 6 bases between them. Germline-derived CDR1 and CDR2 are SGHTS and YDEGEE. The CDR3 DNA reads TGTGCCAGCAGCTTTGAGGGGAACACCGGGGAGCTGTTTTTT. It codes for CASSFEGNTGELFF.

V is TRBV19 and J is TRBJ2-1; 8 nucleotides match TRBD2. The CDR3 runs 15 residues. Germline CDR1 reads LNHDA; CDR2 reads SQIVND (reference sequence). V lost 8 bases to trimming and J lost 1 base; unmatched junction nucleotides: 7. The CDR3 protein is CASGGLVRSYNEQFF. The DNA of the CDR3 is TGTGCCAGTGGGGGACTAGTAAGGTCCTACAATGAGCAGTTCTTC.

V and J are TRBV3-1 (or the pseudogene TRBV3-2) and TRBJ1-6, with 9 bases fitting TRBD1. The CDR3 contains 17 residues. Looked up from germline, CDR1 is LGHDT and CDR2 is YNNKEL (reference sequence). The trim removed 5 bases at V and 0 bases at J, leaving 5 bases unmatched. The CDR3 here is CASSWTGASSYNSPLHF. DNA for the CDR3: TGTGCCAGCAGCTGGACAGGGGCGAGCTCCTATAATTCACCCCTCCACTTT.

This CDR3 reads CASSRYFTGAMNTEAFF. The CDR3 DNA is TGTGCCAGCAGTCGGTACTTTACAGGGGCGATGAACACTGAAGCTTTCTTT. The V and J genes are TRBV7-4 and TRBJ1-1, with 7 bases identical to TRBD1. V lost 6 bases to trimming and J lost 0 bases; unmatched junction nucleotides: 13. The CDR3 extends over 17 amino acids. Germline assignment: CDR1 SGHVT and CDR2 SQSDAQ.

The chain combines TRBV19 with TRBJ1-1; D call uncertain. Germline V lookup: CDR1 LNHDA, CDR2 SQIVND (reference sequence). The CDR3 sequence is 12 residues long. Trimming pared 3 bases from V and 7 bases from J, leaving 9 bases between. The CDR3 is CASSIPQDEAFF. In nucleotides, the CDR3 is TGTGCCAGTAGTATCCCTCAGGATGAAGCTTTCTTT. Drawing the rest from reference TRBV19 and TRBJ1-1, the complete variable domain is DGGITQSPKYLFRKEGQNVTLSCEQNLNHDAMYWYRQDPGQGLRLIYYSQIVNDFQKGDIAEGYSVSREKKESFPLTVTSAQKNPTAFYLCASSIPQDEAFFGQGTRLTVV.

The chain employs TRBV5-1 and TRBJ2-3; 8 nucleotides align to TRBD2. The CDR3 totals 18 residues. Germline lookup yields CDR1 SGHRS and CDR2 YFSETQ. J lost 0 bases, V lost 2 bases, and 11 bases had no gene match. Written as DNA, the CDR3 is TGCGCCAGCAGCTTTTCGGCGGGGGGCTTAACTAGCACAGATACGCAGTATTTT. Translating gives CASSFSAGGLTSTDTQYF.

The chain couples TRBV6-2 or TRBV6-3 to TRBJ2-1; 10 nucleotides match TRBD2. V dropped 4 bases and J dropped 12; count of bases not matched to a gene: 12. Germline V gene lookup returns CDR1 MNHEY and CDR2 SVGEGT. The CDR3 is 15 amino acids. The CDR3 reads CASSSLAGDPIRQFF. The CDR3, as DNA: TGTGCCAGCAGTTCTCTAGCGGGAGACCCTATACGGCAGTTCTTC.

This clone was observed once. The gene calls are TRBV5-5 and TRBJ2-1, with 7 bases matching TRBD2. This CDR3 has 15 amino acids. From germline, CDR1 is SGHKS and CDR2 YYEKEE (reference sequence). The V segment lost 4 bases and the J segment 2 bases; nucleotides outside the gene matches: 6. The CDR3 spells CASSPLAETYNEQFF. The CDR3 bases are TGTGCCAGCAGCCCGCTAGCGGAAACCTACAATGAGCAGTTCTTC.

V usage is TRBV18 and J usage is TRBJ2-4; tentatively, D is TRBD2 (6 bases). The V and J ends lost 5 bases and 1 base respectively, with 9 bases between them. The germline V gene has CDR1 KGHSH and CDR2 LQKENI. This CDR3 region has 14 residues. The CDR3 coding sequence is TGTGCCAGCTCAGGGGCGGGGGCCAAAAACATTCAGTACTTC. This codes for CASSGAGAKNIQYF. Full variable domain (missing parts from reference TRBV18 and TRBJ2-4): NAGVMQNPRHLVRRRGQEARLRCSPMKGHSHVYWYRQLPEEGLKFMVYLQKENIIDESGMPKERFSAEFPKEGPSILRIQQVVRGDSAAYFCASSGAGAKNIQYFGAGTRLSVL.

This rearrangement joins TRBV2 to TRBJ2-5, with D tentatively TRBD2 (5 bases). Between the trimmed V and J ends, which lost 5 bases and 5 bases, there was a span of 9 bases. Looked up from germline, CDR1 is SNHLY and CDR2 is FYNNEI. The CDR3 contains 12 residues. Here the CDR3 reads CASSLRGETQYF. The CDR3 region has the DNA TGTGCCAGCAGTCTCAGAGGGGAGACCCAGTACTTC.

This clone was counted once. The chain carries TRBV28 and TRBJ2-7; 8 nucleotides line up with TRBD1. V shed 3 bases and J 0 bases; nucleotides not matched to a gene: 4. The CDR3 loop spans 15 amino acids. Germline CDR1 and CDR2: MDHEN and SYDVKM. Written as DNA, the CDR3 is TGTGCCAGCAGTTTCAGGGGGCCCATCTCCTACGAGCAGTACTTC. Its translation: CASSFRGPISYEQYF.

The CDR3 loop is CASSVGGGNTGELFF. The CDR3 DNA reads as TGTGCCAGCAGCGTAGGGGGCGGGAACACCGGGGAGCTGTTTTTT. The chain is built from TRBV9 and TRBJ2-2; TRBD1 might be the D (5 bases). V was trimmed by 0 bases and J by 1 base, leaving 7 bases between them. CDR3 length equals 15 residues. Per the germline V gene, CDR1 is SGDLS and CDR2 is YYNGEE.

A single count supports this clone. The chain joins TRBV6-5 to TRBJ2-1, with 9 bases matching TRBD1. CDR1 and CDR2 from the germline V gene are MNHEY and SVGAGI. J was trimmed by 4 bases and V by 6 bases; bases with no gene match: 4. The CDR3 runs 14 residues. The CDR3, as DNA: TGTGCCAGCAGAGCGACAGGGGGATACAATGAGCAGTTCTTC. Translation: CASRATGGYNEQFF.

This clone is a singleton in its sample. The chain joins TRBV10-2 to TRBJ1-1, with D unclear. Per germline, CDR1 WSHSY and CDR2 SAAADI. V lost 2 bases, J lost 1 base, and 14 bases lay in between. The CDR3 sequence is 16 residues long. DNA for the CDR3: TGCGCCAGCAGTGAGAGGGCTCCGAGGGAGAACACTGAAGCTTTCTTT. Amino acids: CASSERAPRENTEAFF.

This chain joins TRBV6-1 and TRBJ1-5; D gene uncertain. Trimming took 2 bases from V and 3 from J, leaving 14 bases between them. The CDR3 has 16 amino acids. Per the germline V gene, CDR1 is MNHNS and CDR2 is SASEGT. In nucleotides, the CDR3 is TGTGCCAGCAGTGAAATGTGGGCCAGGATCAATCAGCCCCAGCATTTT. This sequence encodes CASSEMWARINQPQHF.

The chain is built from TRBV6-5 and TRBJ2-1; possible D gene TRBD2, 6 bases. Germline values: CDR1 MNHEY, CDR2 SVGAGI. The CDR3 is made up of 14 amino acids. Between the trimmed V and J ends, which lost 7 bases and 3 bases, there was a span of 13 bases. In DNA, the CDR3 is TGTGCCAGCAAATTGGCGGGAAACTACAATGAGCAGTTCTTC. As protein: CASKLAGNYNEQFF.

V gene TRBV7-9 combines with J gene TRBJ1-1; TRBD1 is a possible D gene (6 bases). V dropped 3 bases and J dropped 0 bases, with 14 bases sitting between them. Germline CDR1 and CDR2: SEHNR and FQNEAQ (reference sequence). This CDR3 region has 16 residues. The DNA for the CDR3 is TGTGCCAGCAGCTTCCCCAGGGGTTCGATGAACACTGAAGCTTTCTTT. Its protein product is CASSFPRGSMNTEAFF. The full variable domain, with the rest looked up from reference TRBV7-9 and TRBJ1-1, is DTGVSQNPRHKITKRGQNVTFRCDPISEHNRLYWYRQTLGQGPEFLTYFQNEAQLEKSRLLSDRFSAERPKGSFSTLEIQRTEQGDSAMYLCASSFPRGSMNTEAFFGQGTRLTVV.

J is TRBJ2-7 and V is TRBV9; 7 bases fit TRBD1. This CDR3 has 14 residues. V gave up 2 bases and J gave up 4 bases; unmatched junction bases: 6. Per germline, CDR1 SGDLS and CDR2 YYNGEE. CDR3 sequence (DNA): TGTGCCAGCAGCGTCACCGGGACAGCATACGAGCAGTACTTC. Amino acids: CASSVTGTAYEQYF.

The rearrangement joins TRBV7-3 to TRBJ2-1, with 8 positions matching TRBD2. The CDR3 totals 18 residues. CDR1 SGHTA and CDR2 FQGTGA come from the germline V gene. V was clipped by 1 base and J by 10 bases; unmatched bases: 18. CDR3 in DNA: TGTGCCAGCAGCTTAAACCCCCGGGGGGCGGGGGGCCCCGGGGAGCAGTTCTTC. Residues: CASSLNPRGAGGPGEQFF.

This sequence joins TRBV19 and TRBJ1-2, with 8 bases fitting TRBD1. CDR1 LNHDA and CDR2 SQIVND come from the germline V gene (reference sequence). This CDR3 is 16 amino acids long. Unmatched junction bases numbered 12, after V lost 7 bases and J lost 2 bases. In DNA, the CDR3 is TGTGCCAGTACCCCGGGGGACAGGCAAAGAAACTATGGCTACACCTTC. Amino acids: CASTPGDRQRNYGYTF.

The V gene is TRBV14, the J gene TRBJ2-3, with 8 bases lining up with TRBD2. V was clipped by 3 bases and J by 6 bases; unmatched bases: 11. The CDR3 covers 16 residues. The germline V gene has CDR1 SGHDN and CDR2 FVKESK. The CDR3 DNA sequence: TGTGCCAGCAGCCACATGCGGGGGGCGGTCTGGGATACGCAGTATTTT. This gives the protein CASSHMRGAVWDTQYF.

The rearrangement uses TRBV19 and TRBJ1-6, with 8 positions matching TRBD1. V shed 10 bases, J shed 10 bases, and the junction held 24 bases outside the gene matches. Germline lookup yields CDR1 LNHDA and CDR2 SQIVND (reference sequence). This CDR3 region has 18 residues. The CDR3 sequence is CATYLIGQGRGPGSPLHF. CDR3 bases: TGTGCCACCTACCTGATCGGACAGGGAAGGGGCCCCGGCTCACCCCTCCACTTT.

The CDR3 DNA reads TGCGCCAGCAGCTCGACAGGGGTTGCCACCGGGGAGCTGTTTTTT. Protein product: CASSSTGVATGELFF. V is TRBV5-1 and J is TRBJ2-2; 8 bases align to TRBD1. The CDR3 has 15 amino acids. V shed 3 bases, J shed 4 bases, and the junction held 5 bases outside the gene matches. The germline gives CDR1 SGHRS, CDR2 YFSETQ.

In DNA form, the CDR3 reads TGCAGTGCTCCCCACACAGATACGCAGTATTTT. Translating it yields CSAPHTDTQYF. This rearrangement joins TRBV20-1 to TRBJ2-3; D uncertain. The CDR3 is made up of 11 amino acids. The V end was cut by 5 bases, the J end by 2 bases, with 5 bases between. Germline V gives CDR1 DFQATT, CDR2 SNEGSKA (reference sequence).

V gene TRBV18 combines with J gene TRBJ1-4; tentative D call: TRBD1 (6 bases). There are 15 residues in the CDR3. With 6 bases removed from V and 0 bases from J, the gap between germline ends came to 11 bases. Germline CDR1 reads KGHSH; CDR2 reads LQKENI. CDR3 protein: CASSQDRTTNEKLFF. In nucleotides, the CDR3 is TGTGCCAGCTCTCAGGACAGAACAACTAATGAAAAACTGTTTTTT.

This rearrangement joins TRBV5-1 to TRBJ2-2, with TRBD1 identical over 8 bases. The germline V gene encodes CDR1 SGHRS and CDR2 YFSETQ. The CDR3 totals 15 residues. Trimming removed 3 bases from V and 4 bases from J; junction bases left unmatched: 5. CDR3 in amino acids: CASSSRQGSTGELFF. In nucleotides, the CDR3 is TGCGCCAGCAGCTCTCGACAGGGGAGCACCGGGGAGCTGTTTTTT.

The CDR3 region is CASSRDRDGGYTF. Here the CDR3 DNA reads TGTGCCAGCAGCCGGGACAGGGACGGGGGCTACACCTTC. The V and J genes are TRBV6-5 and TRBJ1-2, with 9 bases aligning to TRBD1. The CDR3 is 13 amino acids. The germline CDR1 and CDR2 sequences are MNHEY and SVGAGI. Trimming took 6 bases from V and 8 from J; bases not matched to a gene: 7.

The gene calls are TRBV4-1 and TRBJ2-3, with D perhaps matching TRBD2 (5 bases). The V gene's germline CDR1 is MGHRA and CDR2 YSYEKL. The CDR3 contains 15 residues. The V and J ends lost 2 bases and 2 bases respectively, with 11 bases between them. CDR3 nucleotides: TGCGCCAGCAGCCAAAAGCGGCAGTACACAGATACGCAGTATTTT. This sequence encodes CASSQKRQYTDTQYF.